This T cell receptor (beta chain) originates from a study of T cell changes during pregnancy in multiple sclerosis. The method was immunoSEQ multiplex PCR; TCRdb's version includes in-frame clones alone and lacks a portion of them. The table includes some 39,000 clones, 91% detected once. This receptor was obtained from a female donor in good health, enrolled as a control in a pregnancy study. The specimen comprised CD4+ T cells from peripheral blood mononuclear cells, sampled in the second trimester of pregnancy.

The CDR3 loop is CASSLRQNTEAFF. The CDR3 nucleotides read TGTGCCAGCAGCTTGCGACAGAACACTGAAGCTTTCTTT. This chain links TRBV7-9 with TRBJ1-1, with D hard to call. V gave up 3 bases and J gave up 1 base, with 6 bases separating them. This CDR3 has 13 residues. Germline V gives CDR1 SEHNR, CDR2 FQNEAQ (reference sequence). Full variable domain (remainder filled in from reference TRBV7-9 and TRBJ1-1): DTGVSQNPRHKITKRGQNVTFRCDPISEHNRLYWYRQTLGQGPEFLTYFQNEAQLEKSRLLSDRFSAERPKGSFSTLEIQRTEQGDSAMYLCASSLRQNTEAFFGQGTRLTVV.